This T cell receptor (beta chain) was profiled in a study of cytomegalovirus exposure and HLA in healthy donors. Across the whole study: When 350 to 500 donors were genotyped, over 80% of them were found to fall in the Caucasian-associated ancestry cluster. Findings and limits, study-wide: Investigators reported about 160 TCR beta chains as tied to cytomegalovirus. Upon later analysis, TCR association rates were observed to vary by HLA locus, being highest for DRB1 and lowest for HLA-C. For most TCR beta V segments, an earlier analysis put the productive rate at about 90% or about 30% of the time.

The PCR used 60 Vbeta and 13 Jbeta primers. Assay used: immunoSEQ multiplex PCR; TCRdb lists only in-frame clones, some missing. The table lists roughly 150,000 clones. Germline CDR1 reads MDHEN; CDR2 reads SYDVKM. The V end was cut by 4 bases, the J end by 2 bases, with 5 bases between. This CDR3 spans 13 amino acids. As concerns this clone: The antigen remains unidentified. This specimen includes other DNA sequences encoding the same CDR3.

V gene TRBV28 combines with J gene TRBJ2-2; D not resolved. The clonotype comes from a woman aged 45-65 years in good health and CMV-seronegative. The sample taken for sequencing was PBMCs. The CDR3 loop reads CASSSTNTGELFF. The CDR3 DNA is TGTGCCAGCAGTTCGACAAACACCGGGGAGCTGTTTTTT.